This T cell receptor beta chain was captured by sequencing in a study of shared clonotypes between healthy human individuals. Study-level background: For every donor, three CD4 naive, three CD4 memory, two CD8 naive and one CD8 memory plates were used.

Study-level points and caveats: The four-donor shared clonotypes exceeded non-shared clonotypes in generation probability, with non-shared ones scoring lower.

On this clone itself: What it binds is unknown.

This CDR3 is built from 16 residues. CD4+ cells underwent separation, giving CD45RA+ naive and CD45RA-negative memory subsets. Genomic DNA belonging to each subset was distributed in equal measure over several immunoSEQ plates. TCRdb's copy holds only in-frame clones and misses some; the assay was immunoSEQ multiplex PCR. The sample shows around 2,000,000 clones, roughly 94% of them seen only once. Input material: naive CD4+ T cells sorted from blood. Subset reported: CD45RA+ positively selected. J is TRBJ2-7 and V is TRBV12-1; TRBD1, the table's D call, lacks a check against the DNA. TRBV12-1 is assigned pseudogene status. The TCR was taken from a man aged 18 to 30 in good health. The CDR3 is CASSFRPTGVSYEQYF. The CDR3 nucleotides are TGTGCCAGCAGCTTTCGCCCGACAGGCGTATCCTACGAGCAGTACTTC.